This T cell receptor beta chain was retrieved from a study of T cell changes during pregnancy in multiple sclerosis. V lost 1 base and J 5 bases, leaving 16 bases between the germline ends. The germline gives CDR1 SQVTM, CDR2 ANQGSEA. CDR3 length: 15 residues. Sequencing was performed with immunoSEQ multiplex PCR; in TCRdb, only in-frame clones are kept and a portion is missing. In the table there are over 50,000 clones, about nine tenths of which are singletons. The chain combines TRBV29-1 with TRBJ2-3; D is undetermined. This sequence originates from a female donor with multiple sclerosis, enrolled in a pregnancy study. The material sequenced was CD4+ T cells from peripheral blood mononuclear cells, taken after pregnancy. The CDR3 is CSVEVGRAIRDTQYF. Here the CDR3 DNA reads TGCAGCGTTGAAGTTGGGCGCGCCATCAGAGATACGCAGTATTTT.